These T cell receptor beta chains were read from a single sample in a study of blood T cell repertoires in COVID-19. Some clones are missing from TCRdb's copy, which holds only in-frame ones; the method was immunoSEQ multiplex PCR. The repertoire consists of over 200,000 clones, with about 83% occurring once and the leading ten covering over 1%. Sequenced input: peripheral blood. The receptors here all came from a woman aged 25 to 39 with COVID-19, enrolled during active disease. Both conserved end residues are part of each CDR3. Each record gives: CDR3 length, D gene, J gene, clone size, V gene, CDR3 protein, CDR3 DNA. The D gene is left open where the match is weak. Size is stated for part of the rows, as once, few or many counts, or as a class when the clone is expanded.

16 TRBD1 TRBJ2-2 NA TRBV9 CASSGNRGANTGELFF TGTGCCAGCAGCGGGAACAGGGGCGCGAACACCGGGGAGCTGTTTTTT
15 NA TRBJ1-2 NA TRBV27 CASSLGTSGNYGYTF TGTGCCAGCAGTCTCGGAACCAGCGGTAACTATGGCTACACCTTC
17 TRBD1 TRBJ1-4 NA TRBV11-2 CASSLRFWNRGNEKLFF TGTGCCAGCAGCTTAAGATTCTGGAACAGGGGAAATGAAAAACTGTTTTTT
13 NA TRBJ2-5 NA TRBV5-4 CASSLDRRETQYF TGTGCCAGCAGCTTGGACCGGCGGGAGACCCAGTACTTC
17 NA TRBJ2-6 NA TRBV4-1 CASSQDVGSRGANVLTF TGCGCCAGCAGCCAAGATGTGGGCTCCCGGGGGGCCAACGTCCTGACTTTC
14 NA TRBJ2-7 NA TRBV15 CATSRDPGVYEQYF TGTGCCACCAGCAGAGATCCAGGGGTCTACGAGCAGTACTTC
14 NA TRBJ1-2 once TRBV7-9 CASSPDSQVYGYTF TGTGCCAGCAGCCCGGACAGTCAGGTCTATGGCTACACCTTC
15 NA TRBJ1-1 NA TRBV28 CASSLLVLLSTEAFF TGTGCCAGCAGTTTATTGGTCCTTTTGAGCACTGAAGCTTTCTTT
15 TRBD1 TRBJ1-2 NA TRBV4-3 CASSQDGTANYGYTF TGCGCCAGCAGCCAGGACGGGACAGCTAACTATGGCTACACCTTC
14 TRBD1 TRBJ1-1 NA TRBV28 CASSQPGGNTEAFF TGTGCCAGCAGTCAACCAGGGGGGAACACTGAAGCTTTCTTT
12 TRBD1 TRBJ2-7 NA TRBV6-2/TRBV6-3 CASSRQGVKEYF TGTGCCAGCAGCCGACAGGGGGTAAAGGAGTACTTC
14 NA TRBJ1-5 NA TRBV28 CASSETGLNQPQHF TGTGCCAGCAGTGAGACAGGTCTCAATCAGCCCCAGCATTTT
16 NA TRBJ1-2 NA TRBV24-1 CATSDPPSTGNYGYTF TGTGCCACCAGTGACCCTCCTTCGACAGGAAACTATGGCTACACCTTC
15 TRBD1 TRBJ2-7 NA TRBV7-2 CASSLRTGGSYEQYF TGTGCCAGCAGCTTAAGGACAGGGGGCTCCTACGAGCAGTACTTC
15 NA TRBJ2-3 NA TRBV6-5 CASTPAGAHGDTQYF TGTGCCAGCACCCCGGCAGGGGCGCATGGAGATACGCAGTATTTT
14 TRBD1 TRBJ1-6 NA TRBV25-1 CASSDRQGASPLHF TGTGCCAGCAGTGACAGACAGGGGGCCTCACCCCTCCACTTT
14 NA TRBJ1-2 NA TRBV28 CASSSPQGGYGYTF TGTGCCAGCAGCTCCCCCCAGGGCGGCTATGGCTACACCTTC
16 TRBD1 TRBJ2-7 NA TRBV27 CASSFSQGESSYEQYF TGTGCCAGCAGTTTTTCACAGGGGGAGAGCTCCTACGAGCAGTACTTC
14 NA TRBJ1-1 NA TRBV19 CASSIVGREAEAFF TGTGCCAGTAGTATAGTTGGCAGGGAAGCTGAAGCTTTCTTT
12 NA TRBJ1-5 NA TRBV6-5 CASTASSQPQHF TGTGCCAGCACCGCTTCTAGTCAGCCCCAGCATTTT
14 TRBD1 TRBJ2-7 NA TRBV10-3 CAIRLTGGSNEQYF TGTGCCATCAGGCTGACAGGGGGGTCCAACGAGCAGTACTTC
13 TRBD1 TRBJ1-2 NA TRBV6-5 CASSQTGPYGYTF TGTGCCAGCTCTCAGACAGGGCCTTATGGCTACACCTTC
18 NA TRBJ1-4 NA TRBV25-1 CASIKDGSGRKINEKLFF TGTGCCAGCATCAAAGATGGGTCAGGGAGGAAAATTAATGAAAAACTGTTTTTT
16 TRBD1 TRBJ1-6 once TRBV27 CASSKSGTGRNSPLHF TGTGCCAGCAGTAAATCCGGGACAGGGCGAAATTCACCCCTCCACTTT
15 TRBD1 TRBJ1-5 NA TRBV2 CASADTGGSSQPQHF TGTGCCAGCGCGGATACAGGGGGCTCGAGTCAGCCCCAGCATTTT
16 NA TRBJ2-1 NA TRBV19 CASSPHQGNSYNEQFF TGTGCCAGTAGTCCTCACCAGGGGAATTCCTACAATGAGCAGTTCTTC
13 NA TRBJ2-7 NA TRBV5-1 CASSPGHSYEQYF TGCGCCAGCAGCCCTGGACACTCCTACGAGCAGTACTTC
14 TRBD1 TRBJ1-5 NA TRBV29-1 CSVDLGQGAGPQHF TGCAGCGTTGATCTAGGACAGGGAGCGGGGCCCCAGCATTTT
16 TRBD1 TRBJ1-1 NA TRBV7-2 CASSSRDRAPDTEAFF TGTGCCAGCAGCTCCCGGGACAGGGCGCCCGACACTGAAGCTTTCTTT
18 TRBD2 TRBJ2-3 NA TRBV15 CATSRELPLAGNTDTQYF TGTGCCACCAGCAGAGAGCTCCCCCTAGCGGGGAACACAGATACGCAGTATTTT
15 NA TRBJ2-3 NA TRBV11-2 CASSLDQGGTDTQYF TGTGCCAGCAGCTTAGATCAAGGGGGCACAGATACGCAGTATTTT
18 TRBD2 TRBJ2-7 NA TRBV10-3 CAIRERGSGTSGSYEQYF TGTGCCATCAGGGAAAGAGGATCCGGGACTAGCGGCTCCTACGAGCAGTACTTC
15 NA TRBJ2-3 once TRBV28 CASNRGISSTDTQYF TGTGCCAGCAACCGCGGAATTTCTAGCACAGATACGCAGTATTTT
15 NA TRBJ1-6 NA TRBV9 CASSVDRAVNSPLHF TGTGCCAGCAGCGTAGACAGGGCTGTAAATTCACCCCTCCACTTT
14 NA TRBJ1-5 NA TRBV27 CASSLSAGAQPQHF TGTGCCAGCAGTTTATCGGCAGGGGCTCAGCCCCAGCATTTT
14 TRBD1 TRBJ1-1 NA TRBV16 CASSRRTGDTEAFF TGTGCCAGCAGTCGAAGGACAGGGGACACTGAAGCTTTCTTT
15 NA TRBJ1-1 NA TRBV28 CASSPPVSGATEAFF TGTGCCAGCAGCCCCCCGGTATCAGGGGCCACTGAAGCTTTCTTT
16 TRBD2 TRBJ2-5 NA TRBV18 CASSLKRGDQLETQYF TGTGCCAGCTCACTAAAGCGGGGGGACCAGCTGGAGACCCAGTACTTC